Below are 28 T cell receptor beta chains sequenced from a single sample in a study of naive and memory T cell subsets. The library had UMIs added by 3' ligation of an oligonucleotide to TCR cDNA. Amplification of ligated cDNA took four PCR rounds with SP2 and nested alpha and beta constant primers. TCRdb re-called the 5' RACE reads through MiXCR, storing one row per CDR3 protein. The sample yields 55,000 to 65,000 distinct CDR3 sequences, more than 6.5% seen once. Receptors were obtained from a female donor in good health.

This clonotype has just a few counts. The V call is TRBV2, the J call TRBJ1-1; D remains ambiguous. Trimming stripped 8 bases from V and 3 bases from J, with 13 bases between. The CDR3 covers 13 residues. Germline-derived CDR1 and CDR2 are SNHLY and FYNNEI. Here the CDR3 DNA reads TGTGCCAGCCTCTTCGCGTCGTACACTGAAGCTTTCTTT. Its protein product is CASLFASYTEAFF.

This clonotype was counted only a few times. The chain links TRBV5-1 to TRBJ1-1; perhaps TRBD1 as D (6 bases). This CDR3 contains 14 residues. V lost 0 bases to trimming and J lost 6 bases, with 12 bases between them. CDR1 and CDR2 (germline): SGHRS, YFSETQ. Here the CDR3 DNA reads TGCGCCAGCAGCTTGGCGCAGGGGACCCCTGAAGCTTTCTTT. Amino acids: CASSLAQGTPEAFF.

In this sample, this clonotype turned up many times. The chain couples TRBV6-6 to TRBJ2-7; a possible D gene is TRBD1 (6 bases). Germline CDR1 MNHNY, CDR2 SVGAGI (reference sequence). CDR3 length equals 13 residues. V dropped 5 bases and J dropped 0 bases, with 8 bases sitting between them. CDR3 protein: CASSQGSSYEQYF. The CDR3 DNA is TGTGCCAGCAGTCAGGGGAGCTCCTACGAGCAGTACTTC.

This clonotype showed up just a few times. This chain joins TRBV29-1 and TRBJ1-2; tentative D call: TRBD1 (5 bases). The CDR3 consists of 10 residues. In germline, CDR1 is SQVTM, CDR2 ANQGSEA. Trimming pared 7 bases from V and 8 bases from J, leaving 11 bases between. The CDR3, as DNA: TGCAGCGGGGGGTCCGAGGGCTACACCTTC. This gives the protein CSGGSEGYTF.

This clonotype was recorded a few times. The CDR3 sequence: CASSFGQGAGNEQFF. CDR3 sequence (DNA): TGTGCCAGCAGCTTCGGACAGGGGGCGGGCAATGAGCAGTTCTTC. The rearrangement uses TRBV14 and TRBJ2-1, with TRBD1 matching over 11 bases. Looked up from germline, CDR1 is SGHDN and CDR2 is FVKESK. The CDR3 is made up of 15 amino acids. Trimming took 5 bases from V and 6 from J; bases not matched to a gene: 6.

This clonotype has only a few counts. This sequence joins TRBV7-9 and TRBJ2-3; 11 bases map to TRBD2. From germline, CDR1 is SEHNR and CDR2 FQNEAQ (reference sequence). The V and J ends lost 5 bases and 2 bases, in that order; junction bases with no gene match: 6. CDR3 length: 16 amino acids. The chain's CDR3 is CASSPWTSGYTDTQYF. The CDR3 DNA reads as TGTGCCAGCAGCCCATGGACTAGCGGGTACACAGATACGCAGTATTTT.

DNA for the CDR3: TGTGCCAGCAGCTCTTTACCGGGACAGGGCTCAGAGACCCAGTACTTC. Amino acids: CASSSLPGQGSETQYF. The genes are TRBV13 and TRBJ2-5; TRBD1 aligns across 9 bases. CDR1 PRHDT and CDR2 FYEKMQ come from the germline V gene (reference sequence). The CDR3 sequence is 16 residues long. Trimming took 4 bases from V and 4 from J; bases not matched to a gene: 10.

The chain employs TRBV7-2 and TRBJ2-3; 9 positions agree with TRBD2. Unmatched junction bases numbered 6, after V lost 1 base and J lost 1 base. Germline-derived CDR1 and CDR2 are SGHTA and FQGNSA. The CDR3 has 17 residues. In DNA form, the CDR3 reads TGTGCCAGCAGCTTAGTGGGTAGCGGGAGTGGCACAGATACGCAGTATTTT. This gives the protein CASSLVGSGSGTDTQYF.

Only a few counts were recorded for this clonotype. The gene calls are TRBV19 and TRBJ2-6; no reliable D call. The CDR3 loop spans 15 amino acids. V lost 3 bases and J 2 bases, leaving 8 bases between the germline ends. Germline-derived CDR1 and CDR2 are LNHDA and SQIVND (reference sequence). CDR3 loop: CASSIQAAGANVLTF. The CDR3 DNA reads TGTGCCAGTAGTATCCAGGCTGCTGGGGCCAACGTCCTGACTTTC.

This clonotype was seen only a few times. This sequence joins TRBV12-3 or TRBV12-4 and TRBJ1-3; 7 nucleotides agree with TRBD1. CDR3 size: 19 residues. The V gene end was trimmed by 6 bases and the J gene end by 2 bases; junction bases not matched to a gene: 19. CDR3: CASRGAGRGLVWAGNTIYF. CDR3 bases: TGTGCCAGCAGGGGAGCGGGCAGGGGGTTGGTATGGGCTGGAAACACCATATATTTT.

This chain joins TRBV5-6 and TRBJ2-5, with D unresolved. V lost 1 base and J lost 1, with 14 bases in between. CDR1 and CDR2 from the germline V gene are SGHDT and YYEEEE. The CDR3 has 16 residues. In DNA form, the CDR3 reads TGTGCCAGCAGCTTGTTAGCCCCATTAAGCCAAGAGACCCAGTACTTC. Translation gives CASSLLAPLSQETQYF.

This chain links TRBV29-1 with TRBJ2-1; the match to TRBD2 covers 14 bases. The CDR3 covers 18 residues. In germline, CDR1 is SQVTM, CDR2 ANQGSEA. The trim removed 5 bases at V and 6 bases at J, leaving 15 bases unmatched. The CDR3 loop is CSVRDPTSGRASGNEQFF. CDR3 coding DNA: TGCAGCGTTAGGGACCCGACTAGCGGGAGGGCCTCCGGCAATGAGCAGTTCTTC.

The chain has TRBV11-2 and TRBJ1-6; TRBD1 might be the D (6 bases). This CDR3 is built from 16 residues. Germline CDR1 SGHAT, CDR2 FQNNGV. Deletions cut 7 bases from V and 6 bases from J, with 19 bases between. CDR3 sequence: CASTERGAGANSPLHF. The CDR3 DNA reads TGTGCCAGCACCGAGAGGGGGGCAGGGGCTAATTCACCCCTCCACTTT.

This clonotype has more than one count but fewer than ten. The chain recombines TRBV20-1 with TRBJ1-4, with 9 bases fitting TRBD1. The ends lost 6 bases at V and 4 bases at J; junction bases unmatched: 3. Per the germline V gene, CDR1 is DFQATT and CDR2 is SNEGSKA (reference sequence). The CDR3 spans 13 residues. CDR3 bases: TGCAGTGCGTGGACAGGGGATAATGAAAAACTGTTTTTT. Its translation is CSAWTGDNEKLFF.

This clonotype has a count of ten or more. The chain has TRBV2 and TRBJ1-1, with TRBD1 matching 9 bases. V lost 6 bases to trimming and J lost 8 bases; unmatched junction nucleotides: 13. Per the germline V gene, CDR1 is SNHLY and CDR2 is FYNNEI. The CDR3 runs to 15 residues. CDR3 nucleotides: TGTGCCAGCAGACAAGCCGGACAGGGGAAGTTAGAAGCTTTCTTT. The encoded protein is CASRQAGQGKLEAFF.

This clonotype has a count of ten or more. This chain links TRBV12-3 or TRBV12-4 with TRBJ2-3; TRBD2 aligns across 11 bases. The ends lost 5 bases at V and 2 bases at J; junction bases unmatched: 9. The CDR3 spans 17 residues. CDR3 region: CASSRMGLAEYTDTQYF. The CDR3 region has the DNA TGTGCCAGCAGTAGGATGGGACTAGCGGAATACACAGATACGCAGTATTTT.

This clonotype was counted a few times. As DNA, the CDR3 is TGTGCCAGCAGGACGGACGGCAGCTCCTACAATGAGCAGTTCTTC. It encodes CASRTDGSSYNEQFF. The chain carries TRBV2 and TRBJ2-1; D gene ambiguous. The CDR3 contains 15 residues. The V gene lost 6 bases and the J gene lost 0 bases, with 12 bases spanning the gap. Germline loops: CDR1 SNHLY, CDR2 FYNNEI.

In the case of this clonotype: Compared with germline, one end of the junction differs, possibly owing to a read error. The rearrangement joins TRBV18 to TRBJ1-2, with a possible D match to TRBD1 (5 bases). CDR1 is KGHSH and CDR2 is LQKENI in the germline V gene. The CDR3 length is 15 residues. CDR3 sequence reads: CASSPGAVPNYGDTF. The CDR3 bases are TGTGCCAGCTCACCCGGGGCAGTACCTAACTATGGCGACACCTTC.

This clonotype has a handful of counts. This chain connects TRBV27 to TRBJ2-7; 7 bases agree with TRBD1. Germline CDR1 and CDR2: MNHEY and SMNVEV (reference sequence). The CDR3 extends over 13 amino acids. The trim removed 7 bases at V and 3 bases at J, leaving 6 bases unmatched. CDR3 loop: CASKPGQNYEQYF. The CDR3 nucleotides are TGTGCCAGCAAACCGGGACAGAACTACGAGCAGTACTTC.

The chain is built from TRBV7-9 and TRBJ1-1; TRBD1 is a possible D gene (5 bases). Looked up from germline, CDR1 is SEHNR and CDR2 is FQNEAQ (reference sequence). The CDR3 is 14 residues long. V was cut by 5 bases and J by 0 bases, with 10 bases left in between. In nucleotides, the CDR3 is TGTGCCAGCAGCCCCCGGACACTGAACACTGAAGCTTTCTTT. Its translation: CASSPRTLNTEAFF.

This clonotype showed up just a few times. This rearrangement joins TRBV19 to TRBJ2-1; no reliable D call. Per germline, CDR1 LNHDA and CDR2 SQIVND (reference sequence). The CDR3 runs to 14 residues. Trimming cost V 5 bases and J 0 bases, with 8 bases left between them. The CDR3 nucleotides read TGTGCCAGTAGTCCAGCCTCCTCCTACAATGAGCAGTTCTTC. This translates into CASSPASSYNEQFF.

This clonotype was found many times. This chain connects TRBV6-5 to TRBJ1-4; perhaps TRBD1 as D (5 bases). CDR1 MNHEY and CDR2 SVGAGI come from the germline V gene. Trimming took 5 bases from V and 8 from J, leaving 12 bases between them. The CDR3 consists of 13 residues. The CDR3 spells CASSGHQREKLFF. The CDR3 coding sequence is TGTGCCAGCAGTGGACATCAAAGAGAAAAACTGTTTTTT.

The chain carries TRBV2 and TRBJ2-5; 9 bases are shared with TRBD2. V trimming: 3 bases; J trimming: 0 bases; junction bases outside the gene matches: 5. CDR3 length equals 16 residues. CDR1 and CDR2 from the germline V gene are SNHLY and FYNNEI. CDR3: CASSDEKRGDQETQYF. In DNA form, the CDR3 reads TGTGCCAGCAGTGATGAGAAGCGGGGGGACCAAGAGACCCAGTACTTC.

This clonotype occurred many times. The V gene is TRBV6-6, the J gene TRBJ1-1; maybe TRBD1 (5 bases). Germline-derived CDR1 and CDR2 are MNHNY and SVGAGI (reference sequence). The CDR3 extends over 13 amino acids. Trimming left V 4 bases short and J 1 base short, with 7 bases between. CDR3 coding DNA: TGTGCCAGCAGTTGGGGCCAGAACACTGAAGCTTTCTTT. Translating gives CASSWGQNTEAFF.

Ten or more counts support this clonotype. The J gene is TRBJ2-1, the V gene TRBV29-1, with no clear D. The germline V and J ends were trimmed by 7 bases and 6 bases, with 13 bases remaining between them. Germline values: CDR1 SQVTM, CDR2 ANQGSEA. The CDR3 has 12 amino acids. CDR3 in DNA: TGCAGCGCCCCACTCACGGGCAATGAGCAGTTCTTC. This gives the protein CSAPLTGNEQFF.

Notes on this clonotype: A junction boundary mismatches the germline segment, possibly from a read error. The chain is built from TRBV12-3 or TRBV12-4 and TRBJ2-1; 13 bases are shared with TRBD2. The CDR3 totals 19 residues. CDR3 sequence: CASSSRLAGGSSSYNERFF. In nucleotides, the CDR3 is TGTGCCAGCAGTTCCAGACTAGCGGGGGGCTCTAGCTCCTACAATGAGCGGTTCTTC.

This clonotype was counted many times. The chain recombines TRBV3-1 with TRBJ2-2; 10 bases line up with TRBD2. The germline gives CDR1 LGHDT, CDR2 YNNKEL (reference sequence). The CDR3 spans 16 residues. With 6 bases clipped from V and 3 bases from J, the junction kept 7 bases outside the gene matches. CDR3 bases: TGTGCCAGCAGAACGACGAGCGGGAGGGACACCGGGGAGCTGTTTTTT. Encoded protein: CASRTTSGRDTGELFF. The variable domain in full, completed from reference TRBV3-1 and TRBJ2-2, reads DTAVSQTPKYLVTQMGNDKSIKCEQNLGHDTMYWYKQDSKKFLKIMFSYNNKELIINETVPNRFSPKSPDKAHLNLHINSLELGDSAVYFCASRTTSGRDTGELFFGEGSRLTVL.

The chain has TRBV28 and TRBJ2-6; D may be TRBD1 (6 bases). The CDR3 length is 18 residues. Looked up from germline, CDR1 is MDHEN and CDR2 is SYDVKM. V dropped 3 bases and J dropped 4 bases, with 19 bases sitting between them. The CDR3 loop reads CASSFYGQSNIGANVLTF. In nucleotides, the CDR3 is TGTGCCAGCAGTTTCTACGGACAGAGTAATATCGGGGCCAACGTCCTGACTTTC.